Listed here are 25 T cell receptor beta chains from one sample, sequenced in a study of T cell changes during pregnancy in multiple sclerosis. TCRdb keeps only in-frame clones here, not all; method: immunoSEQ multiplex PCR. The table records over 65,000 clones, 91% of them present only once. The sequenced sample was peripheral blood, obtained in the second trimester of pregnancy. These receptors all stem from a female donor with multiple sclerosis, enrolled in a pregnancy study.

This clone occurred once. V and J are TRBV19 and TRBJ2-3; 8 nucleotides match TRBD2. This CDR3 has 15 residues. V shed 8 bases and J 4 bases; nucleotides not matched to a gene: 11. Germline lookup yields CDR1 LNHDA and CDR2 SQIVND (reference sequence). The CDR3 region is CASQHRLAGADTQYF. In DNA, the CDR3 is TGTGCCAGTCAGCATCGGCTAGCGGGTGCAGATACGCAGTATTTT.

This clone was picked up a small number of times. The chain joins TRBV4-1 to TRBJ2-7, with a weak D call TRBD1 (6 bases). CDR1 and CDR2 (germline): MGHRA, YSYEKL. Trimming took 1 base from V and 0 from J, leaving 10 bases between them. CDR3 length: 15 residues. The CDR3 DNA follows: TGCGCCAGCAGCCAAGTGGGACACATCTCCTACGAGCAGTACTTC. This sequence encodes CASSQVGHISYEQYF.

This rearrangement joins TRBV14 to TRBJ1-6; the D gene is possibly TRBD1 (5 bases). Looked up from germline, CDR1 is SGHDN and CDR2 is FVKESK. The ends were cut back, 1 base at V and 10 bases at J, with 11 bases in the middle. The CDR3 runs 14 residues. The CDR3 reads CASSQGEGNSPLHF. CDR3 sequence (DNA): TGTGCCAGCAGCCAAGGGGAGGGGAACTCACCCCTCCACTTT.

CDR3 loop: CASSPLGRDTGELFF. CDR3 coding DNA: TGCGCCAGCAGCCCCCTGGGCAGGGACACCGGGGAGCTGTTTTTT. The chain links TRBV5-1 to TRBJ2-2, with D possibly being TRBD1 (5 bases). V lost 4 bases, J lost 3 bases, and 13 bases lay in between. Germline V gene data show CDR1 as SGHRS and CDR2 as YFSETQ. This CDR3 spans 15 amino acids.

The chain has TRBV7-9 and TRBJ1-2; 11 nucleotides line up with TRBD1. After removal of 8 bases from V and 4 bases from J, the junction contained 0 bases not matched to a gene. The CDR3 consists of 12 residues. Germline values: CDR1 SEHNR, CDR2 FQNEAQ (reference sequence). Written as DNA, the CDR3 is TGTGCCAGCGGGACAGGGGGCTATGGCTACACCTTC. As protein: CASGTGGYGYTF.

This clone came up once. The chain couples TRBV9 to TRBJ2-3; D remains unclear. The V end lost 2 bases, the J end lost 0 bases, and 13 bases lay between the germline ends. Per the germline V gene, CDR1 is SGDLS and CDR2 is YYNGEE. The CDR3 loop spans 16 amino acids. CDR3 protein: CASSVPRDQSTDTQYF. Here the CDR3 DNA reads TGTGCCAGCAGCGTCCCTAGAGACCAGAGCACAGATACGCAGTATTTT.

This chain links TRBV19 with TRBJ1-1, with a possible D match to TRBD1 (6 bases). Trimming took 7 bases from V and 1 from J, leaving 19 bases between them. This CDR3 has 16 amino acids. CDR1 and CDR2 (germline): LNHDA, SQIVND (reference sequence). The chain's CDR3 is CASKGERHPKNTEAFF. The CDR3 nucleotides read TGTGCCAGTAAGGGGGAAAGGCATCCCAAGAACACTGAAGCTTTCTTT.

This chain joins TRBV29-1 and TRBJ2-7; D gene ambiguous. Trimming pared 7 bases from V and 4 bases from J, leaving 8 bases between. The germline CDR1 and CDR2 sequences are SQVTM and ANQGSEA. The CDR3 is made up of 10 amino acids. DNA of the CDR3: TGCAGCGCTCTGACTTACGAGCAGTACTTC. Translated: CSALTYEQYF.

J is TRBJ2-7 and V is TRBV2, with D possibly matching TRBD1 (6 bases). The CDR3 covers 15 residues. Deletions cut 6 bases from V and 2 bases from J, with 17 bases between. Germline V gene sequence: CDR1 SNHLY, CDR2 FYNNEI. The CDR3 spells CASSLEDSLAYEQYF. CDR3 sequence (DNA): TGTGCCAGCAGCCTAGAGGACAGCCTGGCCTACGAGCAGTACTTC.

This rearrangement joins TRBV21-1 to TRBJ1-1. TRBV21-1 is classified as a pseudogene. This CDR3 region has 13 residues. The CDR3 protein is CASPGTSRTEAFF. The CDR3 nucleotides read TGTGCCAGCCCCGGGACTTCCCGCACTGAAGCTTTCTTT.

In regard to this clone: Additional DNA sequences in this sample encode the identical CDR3. The chain carries TRBV18 and TRBJ2-5; 9 positions agree with TRBD1. The V gene's germline CDR1 is KGHSH and CDR2 LQKENI. The CDR3 has 13 amino acids. Trimming took 3 bases from V and 5 from J; bases not matched to a gene: 1. CDR3 sequence reads: CASSPGQGETQYF. Written as DNA, the CDR3 is TGTGCCAGCTCACCCGGACAGGGGGAGACCCAGTACTTC. Full variable domain (missing parts from reference TRBV18 and TRBJ2-5): NAGVMQNPRHLVRRRGQEARLRCSPMKGHSHVYWYRQLPEEGLKFMVYLQKENIIDESGMPKERFSAEFPKEGPSILRIQQVVRGDSAAYFCASSPGQGETQYFGPGTRLLVL.

In its sample, this clone was seen once. The J gene is TRBJ2-3, the V gene TRBV15, with D unclear. Germline V CDR1 and CDR2: LNHNV, YYDKDF (reference sequence). The CDR3 totals 14 residues. Trimming took off 0 bases at V and 6 bases at J, with 10 bases between the two ends. The CDR3 loop reads CATSRDNRGDTQYF. CDR3 coding DNA: TGTGCCACCAGCAGAGATAATAGAGGTGATACGCAGTATTTT.

The V and J genes are TRBV4-1 and TRBJ1-2; unclear D gene. CDR1 and CDR2 from the germline V gene are MGHRA and YSYEKL. V was shortened by 3 bases and J by 0 bases, with 8 bases between the two germline ends. CDR3 length equals 14 residues. The CDR3 sequence is CASSQDGANYGYTF. CDR3 sequence (DNA): TGCGCCAGCAGCCAGGATGGAGCTAACTATGGCTACACCTTC.

The J gene is TRBJ2-7, the V gene TRBV5-4; 8 nucleotides agree with TRBD1. From germline, CDR1 is SGHNT and CDR2 YYREEE (reference sequence). This CDR3 contains 14 residues. The V gene end was trimmed by 3 bases and the J gene end by 0 bases; junction bases not matched to a gene: 2. CDR3 residues: CASSSQGASYEQYF. The CDR3 DNA sequence: TGTGCCAGCAGCTCTCAGGGGGCCTCCTACGAGCAGTACTTC.

V is TRBV7-8 and J is TRBJ1-1; D unresolved. Trimming shortened V by 2 bases and J by 11 bases, and 12 bases separated the two germline ends. This CDR3 is built from 12 residues. The germline V gene has CDR1 SGHVS and CDR2 FQNEAQ. CDR3 bases: TGTGCCAGCAGCTTATGGAGGGAGCGGGCTTTCTTT. Protein sequence: CASSLWRERAFF.

Written as DNA, the CDR3 is TGTGCCATCAGTAACGTTGGGGGGTTTCAGCCCCAGCATTTT. Protein product: CAISNVGGFQPQHF. V gene TRBV10-3 combines with J gene TRBJ1-5; possibly TRBD1 for D (5 bases). Trimming took off 5 bases at V and 6 bases at J, with 14 bases between the two ends. The CDR3 sequence is 14 residues long. Per the germline V gene, CDR1 is ENHRY and CDR2 is SYGVKD.

The chain couples TRBV7-2 to TRBJ2-5; 9 bases agree with TRBD2. Per the germline V gene, CDR1 is SGHTA and CDR2 is FQGNSA. The length of the CDR3 is 15 residues. V was pared by 2 bases and J by 4 bases, with 5 bases of the junction left unmatched. The CDR3 spells CASSLQAGGSETQYF. CDR3 in DNA: TGTGCCAGCAGCTTACAGGCGGGGGGGTCAGAGACCCAGTACTTC.

J is TRBJ2-1 and V is TRBV11-3; perhaps TRBD1 as D (5 bases). The germline V gene has CDR1 SGHNT and CDR2 YENEEA. The germline V and J ends were trimmed by 0 bases and 3 bases, with 9 bases remaining between them. This CDR3 has 15 residues. In nucleotides, the CDR3 is TGTGCCAGCAGCTTAGATTCCCAGGGCTACAATGAGCAGTTCTTC. Its protein product is CASSLDSQGYNEQFF.

The gene calls are TRBV28 and TRBJ1-1; 7 bases align to TRBD1. Germline lookup yields CDR1 MDHEN and CDR2 SYDVKM. With V trimmed by 6 bases and J by 1 base, 5 bases remained unmatched. This CDR3 has 14 amino acids. CDR3 coding DNA: TGTGCCAGCAGGCTCGGGACAGAGAACACTGAAGCTTTCTTT. It encodes CASRLGTENTEAFF. Supplemented by reference TRBV28 and TRBJ1-1, the full variable domain reads DVKVTQSSRYLVKRTGEKVFLECVQDMDHENMFWYRQDPGLGLRLIYFSYDVKMKEKGDIPEGYSVSREKKERFSLILESASTNQTSMYLCASRLGTENTEAFFGQGTRLTVV.

The J gene is TRBJ1-5, the V gene TRBV27; 7 nucleotides agree with TRBD1. Trimming cost V 3 bases and J 6 bases; bases outside gene matches: 5. Germline CDR1 is MNHEY and CDR2 is SMNVEV (reference sequence). The CDR3 runs 14 residues. CDR3: CASSFQGGTQPQHF. CDR3 in DNA: TGTGCCAGCAGTTTCCAGGGGGGTACTCAGCCCCAGCATTTT.

The genes are TRBV10-3 and TRBJ2-1, with TRBD2 identical over 10 bases. The CDR3 sequence is 17 residues long. Germline V gene sequence: CDR1 ENHRY, CDR2 SYGVKD. V shed 0 bases and J 9 bases; nucleotides not matched to a gene: 11. The CDR3, as DNA: TGTGCCATCAGTGAGTCGGGTAGCGGGGGGTATACGACTGAGCAGTTCTTC. Its translation: CAISESGSGGYTTEQFF.

This chain uses TRBV9 with TRBJ2-3; 7 bases match TRBD2. V shed 6 bases, J shed 5 bases, and the junction held 9 bases outside the gene matches. This CDR3 spans 14 amino acids. The germline V gene has CDR1 SGDLS and CDR2 YYNGEE. The chain's CDR3 is CASNKPIAGDTQYF. In nucleotides, the CDR3 is TGTGCCAGCAACAAACCTATAGCGGGAGATACGCAGTATTTT.

The rearrangement uses TRBV6-5 and TRBJ1-1, with 7 bases aligning to TRBD1. V shed 6 bases and J 8 bases; nucleotides not matched to a gene: 12. Germline V lookup: CDR1 MNHEY, CDR2 SVGAGI. This CDR3 has 14 residues. As DNA, the CDR3 is TGTGCCAGCAGAAGCAACAGGGGAATCTCGGAAGCTTTCTTT. Translation gives CASRSNRGISEAFF.

The chain is built from TRBV27 and TRBJ2-7; D remains unclear. Germline loops: CDR1 MNHEY, CDR2 SMNVEV (reference sequence). The CDR3 has 13 amino acids. The ends were cut back, 8 bases at V and 5 bases at J, with 16 bases in the middle. CDR3 protein: CASLLLPTDEQYF. For the CDR3, the DNA is TGTGCCAGCCTCCTTCTCCCCACGGACGAGCAGTACTTC.

This chain joins TRBV7-6 and TRBJ1-2; TRBD1 agrees at 10 bases. The J segment lost 8 bases and the V segment lost 1 base, leaving 4 bases of the junction unmatched. The length of the CDR3 is 14 residues. Germline loops: CDR1 SGHVS, CDR2 FNYEAQ. CDR3 loop: CASSLEGTGVGYTF. CDR3 nucleotides: TGTGCCAGCAGCTTAGAGGGGACAGGGGTGGGCTACACCTTC. Drawing the rest from reference TRBV7-6 and TRBJ1-2, the complete variable domain is GAGVSQSPRYKVTKRGQDVALRCDPISGHVSLYWYRQALGQGPEFLTYFNYEAQQDKSGLPNDRFSAERPEGSISTLTIQRTEQRDSAMYRCASSLEGTGVGYTFGSGTRLTVV.